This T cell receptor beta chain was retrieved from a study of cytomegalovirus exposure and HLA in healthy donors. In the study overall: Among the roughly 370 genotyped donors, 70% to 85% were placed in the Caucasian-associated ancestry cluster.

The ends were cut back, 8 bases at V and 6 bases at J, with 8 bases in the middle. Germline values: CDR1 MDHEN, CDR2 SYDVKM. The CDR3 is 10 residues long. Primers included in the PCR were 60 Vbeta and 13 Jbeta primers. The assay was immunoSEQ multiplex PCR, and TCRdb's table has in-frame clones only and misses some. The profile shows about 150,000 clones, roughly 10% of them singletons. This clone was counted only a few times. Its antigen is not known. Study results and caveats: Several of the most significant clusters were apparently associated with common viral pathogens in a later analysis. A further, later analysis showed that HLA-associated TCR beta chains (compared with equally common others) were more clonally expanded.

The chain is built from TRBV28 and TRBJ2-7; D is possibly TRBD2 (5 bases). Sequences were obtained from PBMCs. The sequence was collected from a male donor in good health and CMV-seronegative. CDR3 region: CASGLVEQYF. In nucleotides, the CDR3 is TGTGCCAGCGGACTGGTCGAGCAGTACTTC.